The present T cell receptor beta chain was sequenced within a study of T cell changes during pregnancy in multiple sclerosis. Between the trimmed V and J ends, which lost 3 bases and 0 bases, there was a span of 22 bases. Per germline, CDR1 SGHNT and CDR2 YYREEE (reference sequence). This CDR3 comprises 19 residues. This table comes from immunoSEQ multiplex PCR, and its TCRdb copy is limited to in-frame clones, with some not included. The data contain about 100,000 clones, more than 85% of them singletons. This receptor was identified in a female donor with multiple sclerosis, enrolled in a pregnancy study. The material was peripheral blood, obtained in the second trimester of pregnancy. The genes are TRBV5-4 and TRBJ2-1, with D possibly being TRBD2 (6 bases). CDR3 protein: CASSCRLLSGTFSYNEQFF. In DNA, the CDR3 is TGTGCCAGCAGCTGCCGCTTACTTAGCGGAACCTTCTCCTACAATGAGCAGTTCTTC.